These 24 T cell receptor beta chains were all obtained from the same sample, sequenced in a study of cytomegalovirus exposure and HLA in healthy donors. PCR was performed using 60 Vbeta and 13 Jbeta primers. Generated by immunoSEQ multiplex PCR, the TCRdb table keeps only in-frame clones and is missing some. The sample lists roughly 110,000 clones, around 75% occurring once. What was sequenced was PBMCs. The receptors were sampled from a man aged 35 to 55 in good health and CMV-seronegative.

V is TRBV30 and J is TRBJ2-3; TRBD2 is a possible D gene (5 bases). The germline CDR1 and CDR2 sequences are GTSNPN and SVGIG (reference sequence). The CDR3 extends over 13 amino acids. Trimming pared 4 bases from V and 1 base from J, leaving 9 bases between. The CDR3 loop is CAWIGERTDTQYF. The DNA for the CDR3 is TGTGCCTGGATCGGGGAACGCACAGATACGCAGTATTTT. Complete variable domain (other parts from reference TRBV30 and TRBJ2-3): SQTIHQWPATLVQPVGSPLSLECTVEGTSNPNLYWYRQAAGRGLQLLFYSVGIGQISSEVPQNLSASRPQDRQFILSSKKLLLSDSGFYLCAWIGERTDTQYFGPGTRLTVL.

Comments on this clone: Distinct nucleotide sequences in the sample also encode this CDR3. The rearrangement links TRBV7-9 to TRBJ1-5; D is possibly TRBD1 (5 bases). Germline V gene data show CDR1 as SEHNR and CDR2 as FQNEAQ (reference sequence). Trimming cost V 1 base and J 5 bases, with 9 bases left between them. The CDR3 has 14 residues. The CDR3 DNA reads as TGTGCCAGCAGCTTAGGACAGCAAGATCAGCCCCAGCATTTT. Amino acid sequence: CASSLGQQDQPQHF.

The V gene is TRBV12-5, the J gene TRBJ2-6, with 10 nucleotides matching TRBD1. Germline CDR1 LGHNT, CDR2 FRNRAP. CDR3 size: 18 residues. The V gene end was trimmed by 6 bases and the J gene end by 2 bases; junction bases not matched to a gene: 10. The CDR3 coding sequence is TGTGCTAGTGGCTCCCGGGACAGGGGATGGACTGGGGCCAACGTCCTGACTTTC. This codes for CASGSRDRGWTGANVLTF.

This clone was seen only a few times. The chain recombines TRBV6-1 with TRBJ1-2; TRBD1 is a possible D gene (5 bases). The CDR3 spans 14 residues. V was trimmed by 6 bases and J by 6 bases, leaving 17 bases between them. CDR1 is MNHNS, CDR2 SASEGT, per germline. This chain's CDR3 is CASSPWLGVDGYTF. The CDR3 DNA reads TGTGCCAGCAGCCCCTGGTTAGGGGTTGATGGCTACACCTTC.

This clone was seen only once. The genes are TRBV27 and TRBJ1-1; TRBD1 matches 9 bases. CDR3 size: 14 residues. CDR1 and CDR2 (germline): MNHEY, SMNVEV (reference sequence). V gave up 5 bases and J gave up 5 bases; unmatched junction bases: 6. In DNA, the CDR3 is TGTGCCAGCAGTCGAGGACAGGGGAAGACTGAAGCTTTCTTT. Protein product: CASSRGQGKTEAFF.

In its sample, this clone was seen a few times. This chain links TRBV28 with TRBJ1-1; D is unclear. The CDR3 covers 12 residues. Trimming took off 2 bases at V and 10 bases at J, with 11 bases between the two ends. Germline CDR1 reads MDHEN; CDR2 reads SYDVKM. The CDR3 region is CASSLRGRVAFF. The CDR3 nucleotides read TGTGCCAGCAGTTTACGAGGGCGCGTAGCTTTCTTT. Together with reference TRBV28 and TRBJ1-1, the CDR3 gives the full variable domain: DVKVTQSSRYLVKRTGEKVFLECVQDMDHENMFWYRQDPGLGLRLIYFSYDVKMKEKGDIPEGYSVSREKKERFSLILESASTNQTSMYLCASSLRGRVAFFGQGTRLTVV.

The V gene is TRBV2, the J gene TRBJ2-2; TRBD2 is a possible D gene (6 bases). Germline V gene data show CDR1 as SNHLY and CDR2 as FYNNEI. Trimming pared 7 bases from V and 4 bases from J, leaving 13 bases between. The CDR3 contains 14 residues. Written as DNA, the CDR3 is TGTGCCAGCATAGGAGGGGCCGTCACCGGGGAGCTGTTTTTT. Encoded protein: CASIGGAVTGELFF. Combining the CDR3 with reference TRBV2 and TRBJ2-2 gives the whole variable domain EPEVTQTPSHQVTQMGQEVILRCVPISNHLYFYWYRQILGQKVEFLVSFYNNEISEKSEIFDDQFSVERPDGSNFTLKIRSTKLEDSAMYFCASIGGAVTGELFFGEGSRLTVL.

This clone has just one count. The V gene is TRBV27, the J gene TRBJ1-2; 8 bases are shared with TRBD1. CDR1 and CDR2 (germline): MNHEY, SMNVEV (reference sequence). The junction had 11 bases not matched to a gene; V was cut back by 5 bases and J by 3 bases. This CDR3 has 16 residues. CDR3 protein: CASSPSMGQEYYGYTF. CDR3 sequence (DNA): TGTGCCAGCAGTCCGTCAATGGGACAGGAGTACTATGGCTACACCTTC.

The chain has TRBV7-8 and TRBJ2-7; no clear D. The germline gives CDR1 SGHVS, CDR2 FQNEAQ. The CDR3 spans 13 residues. V was shortened by 0 bases and J by 1 base, with 4 bases between the two germline ends. This CDR3 reads CASSLAYSYEQYF. The CDR3 coding sequence is TGTGCCAGCAGCTTAGCCTATTCCTACGAGCAGTACTTC.

The chain combines TRBV27 with TRBJ1-2; possibly TRBD1 for D (5 bases). Trimming took off 0 bases at V and 8 bases at J, with 10 bases between the two ends. CDR3 length: 13 amino acids. Germline assignment: CDR1 MNHEY and CDR2 SMNVEV (reference sequence). CDR3: CASSLSRGSGYTF. The CDR3 DNA reads TGTGCCAGCAGTTTATCCCGGGGGTCCGGCTACACCTTC.

This clone was seen a single time. The chain links TRBV5-1 to TRBJ2-7; 8 nucleotides agree with TRBD1. V was pared by 4 bases and J by 2 bases, with 5 bases of the junction left unmatched. CDR1 SGHRS and CDR2 YFSETQ come from the germline V gene. CDR3 length: 14 residues. CDR3 protein: CASSPRTGTYEQYF. CDR3 in DNA: TGCGCCAGCAGCCCCCGGACAGGGACCTACGAGCAGTACTTC.

On this clone: One end of the junction does not line up with germline, which may come from a read error. Additional DNA sequences in this sample encode the identical CDR3. V and J are TRBV14 and TRBJ2-2; 7 bases align to TRBD2. The CDR3 length is 15 residues. Germline lookup yields CDR1 SGHDN and CDR2 FVKESK. CDR3 DNA sequence: TGCGCCAGCAGACTGACTAGCCGGCCCACCGGGGAGCTGTTTTTT. Residues: CASRLTSRPTGELFF.

The chain employs TRBV6-6 and TRBJ2-2, with D unclear. The CDR3 is made up of 14 amino acids. Germline V lookup: CDR1 MNHNY, CDR2 SVGAGI (reference sequence). V dropped 5 bases and J dropped 5 bases, with 12 bases sitting between them. CDR3 sequence: CASSDLGGTGELFF. CDR3 DNA: TGTGCCAGCAGTGACCTCGGCGGAACCGGGGAGCTGTTTTTT.

Of note for this clone: One end of the junction does not line up with germline, which may come from a read error. The chain uses TRBV27 and TRBJ2-7, with 11 bases matching TRBD2. CDR1 and CDR2 (germline): MNHEY, SMNVEV (reference sequence). This CDR3 is built from 14 residues. The CDR3 protein is CAGSSSTSGDEQYF. The CDR3 DNA reads TGTGCCGGCAGTTCCTCGACTAGCGGGGACGAGCAGTACTTC.

The V and J genes are TRBV21-1 and TRBJ1-4; TRBD1 is the table's D call, not checked against the DNA. TRBV21-1 is marked as a pseudogene. The CDR3 is made up of 16 amino acids. CDR3 sequence (DNA): TGTGCCAGCTGTACAGGGGTTTTGGGGACTAATGAAAAACTGTTTTTT. This encodes CASCTGVLGTNEKLFF.

Comment on this clone: One end of the junction fails to match germline, which may point to a read error. The V gene is TRBV6-5, the J gene TRBJ1-1; D is unclear. This CDR3 has 14 amino acids. Germline V gives CDR1 MNHEY, CDR2 SVGAGI. The CDR3 sequence is CASSYYSTHTEAFF. Written as DNA, the CDR3 is TGTGCCAGCAGCTACTATTCTACTCACACTGAAGCTTTCTTT.

V is TRBV4-2 and J is TRBJ2-4; D is possibly TRBD2 (6 bases). Germline CDR1 and CDR2: LGHNA and YNFKEQ. The length of the CDR3 is 18 residues. V lost 1 base and J 2 bases, leaving 18 bases between the germline ends. The CDR3 here is CASSQAVVAEGSKNIQYF. CDR3 coding DNA: TGTGCCAGCAGCCAAGCGGTGGTAGCGGAGGGATCCAAAAACATTCAGTACTTC.

The rearrangement joins TRBV6-6 to TRBJ2-1, with 8 bases aligning to TRBD2. Germline V gene lookup returns CDR1 MNHNY and CDR2 SVGAGI (reference sequence). J was trimmed by 8 bases and V by 0 bases; bases with no gene match: 3. The length of the CDR3 is 14 residues. CDR3 DNA: TGTGCCAGCAGTTACTCGACAGCGGGGGATGAGCAGTTCTTC. This sequence encodes CASSYSTAGDEQFF.

J is TRBJ1-2 and V is TRBV7-2; D may be TRBD1 (5 bases). This CDR3 has 15 residues. Trimming removed 5 bases at V and 1 base at J, with 14 bases between. Germline V CDR1 and CDR2: SGHTA, FQGNSA. The CDR3 sequence is CASSRGTGLNYGYTF. For the CDR3, the DNA is TGTGCCAGCAGCCGCGGGACGGGACTTAACTATGGCTACACCTTC.

The chain carries TRBV18 and TRBJ2-1; 7 nucleotides align to TRBD1. The trim removed 4 bases at V and 6 bases at J, leaving 6 bases unmatched. CDR1 and CDR2 from the germline V gene are KGHSH and LQKENI. The CDR3 is 14 amino acids. The CDR3 loop is CASSRQTGFNEQFF. Here the CDR3 DNA reads TGTGCCAGCTCACGCCAGACAGGGTTCAATGAGCAGTTCTTC. Full variable domain (missing parts from reference TRBV18 and TRBJ2-1): NAGVMQNPRHLVRRRGQEARLRCSPMKGHSHVYWYRQLPEEGLKFMVYLQKENIIDESGMPKERFSAEFPKEGPSILRIQQVVRGDSAAYFCASSRQTGFNEQFFGPGTRLTVL.

This chain connects TRBV7-6 to TRBJ2-2; 9 bases are shared with TRBD1. Germline assignment: CDR1 SGHVS and CDR2 FNYEAQ. This CDR3 has 15 residues. The junction had 3 bases not matched to a gene; V was cut back by 3 bases and J by 4 bases. CDR3: CASSFGTGITGELFF. CDR3 in DNA: TGTGCCAGCAGCTTCGGGACAGGGATCACCGGGGAGCTGTTTTTT. The full variable domain, its missing parts supplied by reference TRBV7-6 and TRBJ2-2, is GAGVSQSPRYKVTKRGQDVALRCDPISGHVSLYWYRQALGQGPEFLTYFNYEAQQDKSGLPNDRFSAERPEGSISTLTIQRTEQRDSAMYRCASSFGTGITGELFFGEGSRLTVL.

The chain recombines TRBV11-2 with TRBJ2-5; D call uncertain. Trimming cost V 7 bases and J 0 bases, with 12 bases left between them. CDR1 is SGHAT and CDR2 is FQNNGV in the germline V gene. The CDR3 consists of 14 residues. The CDR3 loop is CASTQSAYQETQYF. Here the CDR3 DNA reads TGTGCCAGCACCCAATCCGCGTACCAAGAGACCCAGTACTTC.

The chain links TRBV18 to TRBJ1-1; the D gene is possibly TRBD1 (5 bases). The CDR3 has 15 amino acids. Germline CDR1 is KGHSH and CDR2 is LQKENI. Deletions cut 1 base from V and 1 base from J, with 10 bases between. The CDR3 loop is CASSPRVRANTEAFF. The CDR3 region has the DNA TGTGCCAGCTCACCACGTGTCAGGGCGAACACTGAAGCTTTCTTT.

The chain uses TRBV25-1 and TRBJ2-1; a weak D match, TRBD1 (5 bases). CDR1 is MGHDK and CDR2 is SYGVNS in the germline V gene. V shed 1 base and J shed 2 bases, with 12 bases lying between them. The CDR3 sequence is 16 residues long. Here the CDR3 reads CASSEWGSSPYNEQFF. The CDR3 DNA reads as TGTGCCAGCAGTGAATGGGGCAGTTCCCCCTACAATGAGCAGTTCTTC.